Each of the 9 T cell receptor beta chains below was sequenced from the same sample in a study of cytomegalovirus exposure and HLA in healthy donors. Primers: 60 Vbeta forward and 13 Jbeta reverse. Assay used: immunoSEQ multiplex PCR; TCRdb lists only in-frame clones, some missing. In the table there are 75,000 to 95,000 clones, 63% of which are singletons. The sample taken for sequencing was PBMCs. All receptors come from a woman younger than 45 in good health and CMV-seronegative.

The rearrangement links TRBV9 to TRBJ2-1; 8 positions match TRBD2. V trimming: 2 bases; J trimming: 7 bases; junction bases outside the gene matches: 8. Germline CDR1 and CDR2: SGDLS and YYNGEE. The CDR3 runs 15 residues. CDR3 sequence reads: CASSVPWTSSNEQFF. The CDR3 DNA reads as TGTGCCAGCAGCGTGCCCTGGACTAGCTCGAATGAGCAGTTCTTC. The full variable domain, in which reference TRBV9 and TRBJ2-1 provide the parts outside the CDR3, is DSGVTQTPKHLITATGQRVTLRCSPRSGDLSVYWYQQSLDQGLQFLIQYYNGEERAKGNILERFSAQQFPDLHSELNLSSLELGDSALYFCASSVPWTSSNEQFFGPGTRLTVL.

V and J are TRBV27 and TRBJ2-2; tentative D call: TRBD1 (6 bases). Germline V CDR1 and CDR2: MNHEY, SMNVEV (reference sequence). The CDR3 contains 13 residues. V was cut by 4 bases and J by 5 bases, with 8 bases left in between. This CDR3 is CASSSTGTGELFF. The CDR3 coding sequence is TGTGCCAGCAGTTCTACAGGGACCGGGGAGCTGTTTTTT.

This clone was counted only a few times. The V gene is TRBV5-6, the J gene TRBJ1-2; D is unclear. Trimming removed 1 base from V and 6 bases from J, with 16 bases in between. Germline CDR1 and CDR2: SGHDT and YYEEEE. The CDR3 has 15 residues. CDR3 nucleotide sequence: TGTGCCAGCAGCTTGTCCGCTCTCAGGAGGAATGGCTACACCTTC. Its protein product is CASSLSALRRNGYTF.

The sample holds a few counts of this clone. This chain connects TRBV14 to TRBJ2-7; tentative D call: TRBD1 (6 bases). The CDR3 contains 12 residues. Germline V CDR1 and CDR2: SGHDN, FVKESK. The V end lost 1 base, the J end lost 9 bases, and 10 bases lay between the germline ends. In DNA form, the CDR3 reads TGTGCCAGCAGCCAAGTTAGGGGGAGGCAGTACTTC. It codes for CASSQVRGRQYF.

The rearrangement links TRBV27 to TRBJ1-4; possible D gene TRBD1, 5 bases. The CDR3 runs to 15 residues. V lost 5 bases, J lost 3 bases, and 13 bases lay in between. Germline V lookup: CDR1 MNHEY, CDR2 SMNVEV (reference sequence). The CDR3 loop is CASSPVGRPNEKLFF. The CDR3 DNA reads TGTGCCAGCAGTCCTGTGGGGCGCCCTAATGAAAAACTGTTTTTT. The full variable domain, with the rest looked up from reference TRBV27 and TRBJ1-4, is EAQVTQNPRYLITVTGKKLTVTCSQNMNHEYMSWYRQDPGLGLRQIYYSMNVEVTDKGDVPEGYKVSRKEKRNFPLILESPSPNQTSLYFCASSPVGRPNEKLFFGSGTQLSVL.

V gene TRBV7-9 combines with J gene TRBJ1-3; weak D call: TRBD1 (5 bases). The CDR3 is 16 amino acids. The V and J ends lost 8 bases and 0 bases respectively, with 17 bases between them. Germline CDR1 and CDR2: SEHNR and FQNEAQ (reference sequence). The DNA of the CDR3 is TGTGCCAGCTTCTCGGGGGGTCAGGACTCTGGAAACACCATATATTTT. This translates into CASFSGGQDSGNTIYF.

The chain joins TRBV10-3 to TRBJ1-2; TRBD1 matches at 7 bases. Germline V gene sequence: CDR1 ENHRY, CDR2 SYGVKD. V shed 0 bases and J 4 bases; nucleotides not matched to a gene: 11. The CDR3 is made up of 17 amino acids. The CDR3 sequence: CAISESVGKDRTYGYTF. As DNA, the CDR3 is TGTGCCATCAGTGAGTCCGTAGGTAAGGACAGGACCTATGGCTACACCTTC.

The chain carries TRBV2 and TRBJ1-2, with 8 bases matching TRBD1. Germline loops: CDR1 SNHLY, CDR2 FYNNEI. The CDR3 runs to 17 residues. Trimming cost V 1 base and J 6 bases; bases outside gene matches: 13. The DNA for the CDR3 is TGTGCCAGCAGTGAAGATTTCCCTGAACAGGGGGAAGATGGCTACACCTTC. This codes for CASSEDFPEQGEDGYTF.

J is TRBJ2-7 and V is TRBV4-3, with 13 bases lining up with TRBD2. V was pared by 4 bases and J by 7 bases, with 1 base of the junction left unmatched. Germline V gene sequence: CDR1 LGHNA, CDR2 YSLEER. The CDR3 is made up of 13 amino acids. The CDR3 DNA sequence: TGCGCCAGCAGCCTGGGACTAGCGGGGGAGCAGTACTTC. Translating gives CASSLGLAGEQYF.